One and the same sample provided the 16 T cell receptor beta chains below, sequenced in a study of T cells in Graves' hyperthyroidism and ophthalmopathy. TCR beta CDR3 regions were amplified from RNA transcripts. Initially, a first-round RT-PCR of the TCR CDR3 employed the HTBI primer set. TCRdb ran MiXCR on the multiplex PCR reads and lists one entry per CDR3 protein. The sample yields 400,000 or so distinct CDR3 sequences, more than 12% seen once. What was sequenced was blood. The receptors stem from a man between 45 and 60 years old with Graves' ophthalmopathy.

This chain connects TRBV29-1 to TRBJ2-5; no definite D call. The V end was cut by 6 bases, the J end by 3 bases, with 11 bases between. There are 12 residues in the CDR3. Germline V gives CDR1 SQVTM, CDR2 ANQGSEA. The CDR3 reads CSVRSGEETQYF. CDR3 nucleotides: TGCAGCGTCCGTAGTGGGGAAGAGACCCAGTACTTC.

This clonotype occurred a few times. The V and J genes are TRBV7-9 and TRBJ1-2; D ambiguous. Germline V gene sequence: CDR1 SEHNR, CDR2 FQNEAQ (reference sequence). This CDR3 is 13 amino acids long. V shed 7 bases and J shed 8 bases, with 17 bases lying between them. As DNA, the CDR3 is TGTGCCAGCACCGACGTCGTCGGCGGGGGCTACACCTTC. This sequence encodes CASTDVVGGGYTF.

J is TRBJ1-1 and V is TRBV9, with no clear D. Germline-derived CDR1 and CDR2 are SGDLS and YYNGEE. The CDR3 has 14 amino acids. V lost 0 bases to trimming and J lost 1 base, with 7 bases between them. The CDR3: CASSVVLENTEAFF. The CDR3 DNA sequence: TGTGCCAGCAGCGTAGTGCTGGAGAACACTGAAGCTTTCTTT.

This clonotype has ten or more counts. The chain has TRBV20-1 and TRBJ2-1; no clear D. The CDR3 is 13 amino acids. V lost 4 bases and J 5 bases, leaving 12 bases between the germline ends. Germline V CDR1 and CDR2: DFQATT, SNEGSKA (reference sequence). The CDR3 here is CSANTERDNEQFF. The CDR3 DNA reads TGCAGTGCTAACACGGAGCGAGACAATGAGCAGTTCTTC.

This clonotype appeared many times. J is TRBJ2-1 and V is TRBV3-1, with D uncertain. The CDR3 totals 11 residues. Germline V CDR1 and CDR2: LGHDT, YNNKEL (reference sequence). V lost 7 bases and J lost 4, with 5 bases in between. This CDR3 reads CASTTYNEQFF. The CDR3 region has the DNA TGTGCCAGCACTACTTACAATGAGCAGTTCTTC.

In this sample, this clonotype turned up many times. One junction end disagrees with the germline gene, perhaps due to a read error. This rearrangement joins TRBV20-1 to TRBJ2-2, with D hard to call. CDR1 is DFQATT and CDR2 is SNEGSKA in the germline V gene (reference sequence). The CDR3 is 15 residues long. CDR3 in DNA: TGCAGTGCCAGAGAAAAACGACTTGTTACCGGGGAGCTGTTTTTT. Residues: CSAREKRLVTGELFF.

The table lists this clonotype with many counts. Given a much more abundant clone one base away, this may be a read error. The chain joins TRBV11-3 to TRBJ1-1; 9 nucleotides agree with TRBD1. The CDR3 runs 14 residues. CDR1 is SGHNT and CDR2 is YENEEA in the germline V gene. V lost 5 bases, J lost 6 bases, and 7 bases stayed unmatched. This chain's CDR3 is CASSPLTGGAEAFF. DNA for the CDR3: TGTGCCAGCAGCCCCCTGACAGGGGGAGCTGAAGCTTTCTTT.

V usage is TRBV4-1 and J usage is TRBJ2-3; D is tentatively TRBD1 or TRBD2 (5 bases each). Trimming stripped 4 bases from V and 4 bases from J, with 12 bases between. Germline loops: CDR1 MGHRA, CDR2 YSYEKL. CDR3 length: 14 residues. Here the CDR3 reads CASSRWGSPDTQYF. CDR3 coding DNA: TGCGCCAGCAGCCGGTGGGGGAGTCCAGATACGCAGTATTTT.

The rearrangement uses TRBV6-1 and TRBJ1-1, with D perhaps TRBD1 (5 bases). CDR1 is MNHNS, CDR2 SASEGT, per germline. Between the trimmed V and J ends, which lost 1 base and 3 bases, there was a span of 12 bases. This CDR3 region has 15 residues. The CDR3 DNA follows: TGTGCCAGCAGTGAAGTAGGCAGGGTGGACACTGAAGCTTTCTTT. It yields the protein CASSEVGRVDTEAFF.

This clonotype was seen just once. CDR3 DNA: TGTGCCAGCAGCGTAGCGGGGACAGTGTCTGAGACCCAGTACTTC. Translating gives CASSVAGTVSETQYF. The chain couples TRBV9 to TRBJ2-5, with TRBD1 identical over 7 bases. J was trimmed by 5 bases and V by 0 bases; bases with no gene match: 7. The germline V gene has CDR1 SGDLS and CDR2 YYNGEE. This CDR3 spans 15 amino acids.

Ten or more counts support this clonotype. The J gene is TRBJ2-5, the V gene TRBV20-1, with 8 nucleotides matching TRBD2. With V trimmed by 1 base and J by 2 bases, 9 bases remained unmatched. CDR1 and CDR2 from the germline V gene are DFQATT and SNEGSKA (reference sequence). The CDR3 is made up of 16 amino acids. CDR3 in DNA: TGCAGTGCTAGAGGCTTCGGCAGCGGGGGTCAAGAGACCCAGTACTTC. Residues: CSARGFGSGGQETQYF.

V and J are TRBV6-6 and TRBJ1-4; weak D call: TRBD1 (5 bases). CDR1 and CDR2 from the germline V gene are MNHNY and SVGAGI (reference sequence). The CDR3 runs 13 residues. The V end lost 2 bases, the J end lost 7 bases, and 8 bases lay between the germline ends. CDR3 protein: CASSYGAGEKLFF. For the CDR3, the DNA is TGTGCCAGCAGTTACGGGGCAGGTGAAAAACTGTTTTTT.

V is TRBV5-1 and J is TRBJ2-5; weak D call: TRBD2 (5 bases). CDR1 is SGHRS and CDR2 is YFSETQ in the germline V gene. Trimming removed 6 bases from V and 7 bases from J, with 10 bases in between. The CDR3 is made up of 11 amino acids. The chain's CDR3 is CASTDRGTQYF. Here the CDR3 DNA reads TGCGCCAGCACCGATCGGGGGACCCAGTACTTC.

This clonotype was counted at least ten times. V is TRBV2 and J is TRBJ2-1; 10 bases are a match to TRBD2. In germline, CDR1 is SNHLY, CDR2 FYNNEI. Trimming took 7 bases from V and 6 from J; bases not matched to a gene: 12. The CDR3 length is 16 residues. CDR3 nucleotide sequence: TGTGCCAGCAACCAACTAGCGGGATCGGGGGCCAATGAGCAGTTCTTC. It encodes CASNQLAGSGANEQFF. Combining the CDR3 with reference TRBV2 and TRBJ2-1 gives the whole variable domain EPEVTQTPSHQVTQMGQEVILRCVPISNHLYFYWYRQILGQKVEFLVSFYNNEISEKSEIFDDQFSVERPDGSNFTLKIRSTKLEDSAMYFCASNQLAGSGANEQFFGPGTRLTVL.

This clonotype was detected ten times or more. V is TRBV18 and J is TRBJ2-1; D remains ambiguous. The CDR3 is 13 residues long. V was shortened by 2 bases and J by 7 bases, with 9 bases between the two germline ends. Germline V gene data show CDR1 as KGHSH and CDR2 as LQKENI. The CDR3 DNA reads TGTGCCAGCTCACCATTCGGGTTAAATGAGCAGTTCTTC. Its translation: CASSPFGLNEQFF.

This clonotype was seen a few times. The chain joins TRBV7-9 to TRBJ1-2; D gene unclear. Deletions cut 0 bases from V and 0 bases from J, with 23 bases between. The length of the CDR3 is 20 residues. The germline V gene encodes CDR1 SEHNR and CDR2 FQNEAQ (reference sequence). The CDR3, as DNA: TGTGCCAGCAGCTTAGCCAATCCCCGTTTGGGATCTCAAACTAACTATGGCTACACCTTC. Translated: CASSLANPRLGSQTNYGYTF.